This paragraph covers one T cell receptor (beta chain) sequence. Its target is not known. The source of the sample is a study of immune evolution from preneoplasia to lung adenocarcinoma. The CDR3 length is 13 residues. Looked up from germline, CDR1 is GTSNPN and CDR2 is SVGIG (reference sequence). V was pared by 1 base and J by 5 bases, with 9 bases between. Whole-study findings and limits: Later-stage lesions seemingly showed higher T cell density and diversity than normal lung. From normal lung to invasive adenocarcinoma, top clone frequencies appeared to decrease.

The data were produced by immunoSEQ multiplex PCR, yet TCRdb's version contains in-frame clones alone and is incomplete. The sample shows 2,500 to 3,500 clones, 83% of them seen only once. The receptor was derived from a person between 70 and 80 years old with lung adenocarcinoma. The V gene is TRBV30, the J gene TRBJ1-5; unclear D gene. Sequencing was carried out using FFPE adjacent normal lung tissue. The CDR3 protein is CAWSAHDYQPQHF. The CDR3 DNA reads as TGTGCCTGGAGTGCCCATGATTATCAGCCCCAGCATTTT.